Each of the 32 T cell receptor beta chains below was sequenced from the same sample in a study of chemoradiotherapy in HPV16-positive cancers (dated by TCRdb to between 2022 and 2023). The library came from the immunoSEQ multiplex PCR assay. TCRdb took over this immuneACCESS table, retaining in-frame rearrangements with V and J assigned. Such tables are incomplete; in checked studies, under half of the missing clones stem from an unresolved V gene, and the remainder is unexplained. The table for this sample lists approximately 2,000 clones; less than 90% of them were counted only once. 3% of the sample comes from the top ten. The source was tumor tissue, collected from a patient who underwent chemoradiotherapy. Every receptor here comes from a human donor with HPV-associated anogenital cancer.

The CDR3 spells CASNLAGGGTYEQYF. The CDR3 region has the DNA TGTGCCAGCAATTTAGCGGGGGGGGGAACCTACGAGCAGTACTTC. J is TRBJ2-7 and V is TRBV6-1; 11 bases line up with TRBD2. The CDR3 consists of 15 residues. With 7 bases clipped from V and 2 bases from J, the junction kept 7 bases outside the gene matches. Germline CDR1 is MNHNS and CDR2 is SASEGT.

This clone was detected only once. The V and J genes are TRBV28 and TRBJ1-3; D ambiguous. The germline CDR1 and CDR2 sequences are MDHEN and SYDVKM. The CDR3 totals 13 residues. V gave up 4 bases and J gave up 14 bases, with 18 bases separating them. CDR3 region: CASSSSPTTLVYF. CDR3 DNA: TGTGCCAGCAGTTCCTCCCCGACGACCCTAGTATATTTT.

CDR3 DNA sequence: TGTGCCAGCAGTGAGGGACACACCGGGGAGCTGTTTTTT. Protein sequence: CASSEGHTGELFF. This sequence joins TRBV6-4 and TRBJ2-2, with D perhaps given as TRBD1 or TRBD2 (5 bases each). Between the trimmed V and J ends, which lost 3 bases and 3 bases, there was a span of 5 bases. In germline, CDR1 is MRHNA, CDR2 SNTAGT. The CDR3 contains 13 residues.

V is TRBV7-9 and J is TRBJ1-3, with 9 bases aligning to TRBD1. CDR3 length: 15 residues. Germline V gene lookup returns CDR1 SEHNR and CDR2 FQNEAQ (reference sequence). The ends lost 2 bases at V and 4 bases at J; junction bases unmatched: 3. As DNA, the CDR3 is TGTGCCAGCAGCTTATACACAGGGGGCGGAAACACCATATATTTT. Residues: CASSLYTGGGNTIYF.

V usage is TRBV30 and J usage is TRBJ1-1; the D gene is possibly TRBD1 (5 bases). The germline CDR1 and CDR2 sequences are GTSNPN and SVGIG (reference sequence). The CDR3 is made up of 14 amino acids. V was trimmed by 3 bases and J by 4 bases, leaving 15 bases between them. The DNA of the CDR3 is TGTGCCTGGAGCCCACAGGTAAGGGGCACTGAAGCTTTCTTT. It specifies CAWSPQVRGTEAFF. The full variable domain, in which reference TRBV30 and TRBJ1-1 provide the parts outside the CDR3, is SQTIHQWPATLVQPVGSPLSLECTVEGTSNPNLYWYRQAAGRGLQLLFYSVGIGQISSEVPQNLSASRPQDRQFILSSKKLLLSDSGFYLCAWSPQVRGTEAFFGQGTRLTVV.

The rearrangement links TRBV28 to TRBJ1-2; 8 nucleotides agree with TRBD1. The CDR3 has 12 residues. Germline lookup yields CDR1 MDHEN and CDR2 SYDVKM. Trimming removed 6 bases from V and 3 bases from J; junction bases left unmatched: 0. CDR3 amino acids: CASRDRDYGYTF. DNA of the CDR3: TGTGCCAGCAGGGACAGGGACTATGGCTACACCTTC.

The V gene is TRBV28, the J gene TRBJ2-5; possible D gene TRBD2, 6 bases. The better agreement between TRBJ2-7 and the DNA end casts doubt on the J call. The CDR3 length is 15 residues. Germline CDR1 and CDR2: MDHEN and SYDVKM. CDR3 sequence: CASSLYGAGLYEQYF. CDR3 DNA sequence: TGTGCCAGCAGTTTATACGGGGCGGGGCTCTACGAGCAGTACTTC.

CDR3 DNA sequence: TGTGCCAGCTCACCAATCAGCGGGGCCTCCCAAGATACGCAGTATTTT. Protein sequence: CASSPISGASQDTQYF. This chain links TRBV18 with TRBJ2-3, with TRBD2 matching over 7 bases. Germline V lookup: CDR1 KGHSH, CDR2 LQKENI. CDR3 length equals 16 residues. With V trimmed by 2 bases and J by 5 bases, 10 bases remained unmatched.

This CDR3 reads CASSLAAGGLANSYEQYF. CDR3 nucleotides: TGTGCCAGCAGCTTAGCCGCCGGAGGACTAGCGAACTCCTACGAGCAGTACTTC. The chain carries TRBV11-1 and TRBJ2-7; 9 nucleotides align to TRBD2. CDR3 length equals 18 residues. Germline-derived CDR1 and CDR2 are SGHAT and FQDESV (reference sequence). Trimming cost V 0 bases and J 0 bases; bases outside gene matches: 9.

The J gene is TRBJ1-1, the V gene TRBV4-1; 7 positions agree with TRBD1. The ends lost 0 bases at V and 12 bases at J; junction bases unmatched: 7. The CDR3 runs to 13 residues. The germline V gene encodes CDR1 MGHRA and CDR2 YSYEKL. The CDR3 sequence is CASSQDRDRKTFF. CDR3 coding DNA: TGCGCCAGCAGCCAAGACCGGGACAGAAAAACTTTCTTT.

The V and J genes are TRBV6-5 and TRBJ2-7; 8 nucleotides agree with TRBD1. CDR1 is MNHEY and CDR2 is SVGAGI in the germline V gene. This CDR3 spans 15 amino acids. V gave up 4 bases and J gave up 5 bases; unmatched junction bases: 10. The CDR3 nucleotides are TGTGCCAGCAGTTCCGAGGACAGGGCGAACGACGAGCAGTACTTC. It codes for CASSSEDRANDEQYF.

The rearrangement links TRBV6-5 to TRBJ1-2; 7 bases are shared with TRBD1. CDR3 length: 13 residues. Trimming at V came to 6 bases and at J to 6 bases, leaving 7 bases not matched to a gene. Per the germline V gene, CDR1 is MNHEY and CDR2 is SVGAGI. The CDR3 nucleotides are TGTGCCAGCAGGGGGACAGCGAGGGATGGCTACACCTTC. Residues: CASRGTARDGYTF.

CDR3 DNA sequence: TGTGCCACCAGCAGAGATCGTTCTAGCGGGGAGCTGTTTTTT. It encodes CATSRDRSSGELFF. The J gene is TRBJ2-2, the V gene TRBV15; no reliable D call. The V and J ends lost 0 bases and 7 bases respectively, with 9 bases between them. Germline V gene lookup returns CDR1 LNHNV and CDR2 YYDKDF (reference sequence). This CDR3 is built from 14 residues. The full variable domain, rest sourced from reference TRBV15 and TRBJ2-2, is DAMVIQNPRYQVTQFGKPVTLSCSQTLNHNVMYWYQQKSSQAPKLLFHYYDKDFNNEADTPDNFQSRRPNTSFCFLDIRSPGLGDTAMYLCATSRDRSSGELFFGEGSRLTVL.

The rearrangement joins TRBV7-2 to TRBJ2-1, with TRBD2 matching 8 bases. This CDR3 spans 15 amino acids. Germline assignment: CDR1 SGHTA and CDR2 FQGNSA. The junction had 11 bases not matched to a gene; V was cut back by 5 bases and J by 8 bases. The CDR3 spells CASSQLVAGWYEQFF. In nucleotides, the CDR3 is TGTGCCAGCAGCCAACTTGTAGCGGGATGGTATGAGCAGTTCTTC. The variable domain in full, with the rest retrieved from reference TRBV7-2 and TRBJ2-1, is GAGVSQSPSNKVTEKGKDVELRCDPISGHTALYWYRQSLGQGLEFLIYFQGNSAPDKSGLPSDRFSAERTGGSVSTLTIQRTQQEDSAVYLCASSQLVAGWYEQFFGPGTRLTVL.

The chain couples TRBV14 to TRBJ2-1; 16 bases are a match to TRBD2. The CDR3 spans 19 residues. V lost 3 bases and J lost 2; bases outside the gene matches: 7. Germline-derived CDR1 and CDR2 are SGHDN and FVKESK. The CDR3 DNA reads TGTGCCAGCAGCCATCCGGGACTAGCGGGGGGGAGAGCCTACAATGAGCAGTTCTTC. Its translation is CASSHPGLAGGRAYNEQFF. The full variable domain, with the rest looked up from reference TRBV14 and TRBJ2-1, is EAGVTQFPSHSVIEKGQTVTLRCDPISGHDNLYWYRRVMGKEIKFLLHFVKESKQDESGMPNNRFLAERTGGTYSTLKVQPAELEDSGVYFCASSHPGLAGGRAYNEQFFGPGTRLTVL.

The sample holds a few counts of this clone. This chain connects TRBV18 to TRBJ1-1; D is ambiguous. This CDR3 has 12 residues. V was cut by 1 base and J by 1 base, with 1 base left in between. Germline CDR1 KGHSH, CDR2 LQKENI. CDR3 loop: CASSPQNTEAFF. For the CDR3, the DNA is TGTGCCAGCTCACCACAGAACACTGAAGCTTTCTTT.

In its sample, this clone was seen once. The chain joins TRBV28 to TRBJ2-3; the D gene is possibly TRBD2 (5 bases). The V gene's germline CDR1 is MDHEN and CDR2 SYDVKM. CDR3 length equals 14 residues. V was pared by 5 bases and J by 1 base, with 10 bases between. CDR3 sequence: CASSRAARTDTQYF. As DNA, the CDR3 is TGTGCCAGCAGTAGAGCGGCCCGCACAGATACGCAGTATTTT.

The chain combines TRBV4-3 with TRBJ1-5; a weak D match, TRBD1 (6 bases). CDR3 length: 15 residues. Trimming took 0 bases from V and 2 from J, leaving 8 bases between them. Germline V gene lookup returns CDR1 LGHNA and CDR2 YSLEER. The CDR3 reads CASSQEQGGNQPQHF. CDR3 DNA: TGCGCCAGCAGCCAAGAACAGGGAGGCAATCAGCCCCAGCATTTT.

This chain connects TRBV6-5 to TRBJ2-7; 7 bases fit TRBD1. The germline CDR1 and CDR2 sequences are MNHEY and SVGAGI. The CDR3 contains 13 residues. J gave up 7 bases and V 6 bases, and 9 bases lay outside the gene matches. The CDR3 sequence: CASRYRQGLEQYF. The CDR3 nucleotides read TGTGCCAGCAGATATAGACAGGGTCTGGAGCAGTACTTC.

The chain uses TRBV28 and TRBJ2-6; 8 positions match TRBD1. The CDR3 length is 17 residues. V gave up 2 bases and J gave up 3 bases; unmatched junction bases: 6. CDR1 MDHEN and CDR2 SYDVKM come from the germline V gene. The DNA for the CDR3 is TGTGCCAGCAGTTTACTGCAGGGGGCGGATGGGGCCAACGTCCTGACTTTC. Amino acid sequence: CASSLLQGADGANVLTF. The full variable domain, with the rest looked up from reference TRBV28 and TRBJ2-6, is DVKVTQSSRYLVKRTGEKVFLECVQDMDHENMFWYRQDPGLGLRLIYFSYDVKMKEKGDIPEGYSVSREKKERFSLILESASTNQTSMYLCASSLLQGADGANVLTFGAGSRLTVL.

J is TRBJ1-6 and V is TRBV2; no clear D. V lost 4 bases and J 6 bases, leaving 16 bases between the germline ends. Per germline, CDR1 SNHLY and CDR2 FYNNEI. The CDR3 length is 16 residues. CDR3 in amino acids: CASSGAWTMSNSPLHF. CDR3 bases: TGTGCCAGCAGTGGGGCCTGGACCATGTCTAATTCACCCCTCCACTTT.

The chain combines TRBV11-1 with TRBJ2-3; D might be TRBD1 (5 bases). This CDR3 is built from 14 residues. The V and J ends lost 1 base and 4 bases respectively, with 9 bases between them. Germline V gene data show CDR1 as SGHAT and CDR2 as FQDESV (reference sequence). The DNA for the CDR3 is TGTGCCAGCAGCTTAGGAACAGGCGCAGATACGCAGTATTTT. Translated, it gives CASSLGTGADTQYF.

This clone was counted only a few times. This chain uses TRBV6-4 with TRBJ1-2, with D perhaps matching TRBD1 (6 bases). The CDR3 extends over 16 amino acids. Germline values: CDR1 MRHNA, CDR2 SNTAGT. The germline V and J ends were trimmed by 7 bases and 0 bases, with 18 bases remaining between them. CDR3: CASTGGGRRTNYGYTF. The CDR3 DNA is TGTGCCAGCACGGGGGGCGGCAGAAGAACTAACTATGGCTACACCTTC.

CDR3 sequence reads: CASSFDQGNYGYTF. CDR3 coding DNA: TGTGCCAGCAGCTTTGACCAGGGGAACTATGGCTACACCTTC. V usage is TRBV7-3 and J usage is TRBJ1-2, with D perhaps matching TRBD1 (6 bases). Trimming shortened V by 3 bases and J by 2 bases, and 10 bases separated the two germline ends. The CDR3 is made up of 14 amino acids. The germline V gene encodes CDR1 SGHTA and CDR2 FQGTGA.

The V call is TRBV12-5, the J call TRBJ2-1; D not certain. This CDR3 is built from 12 residues. Germline V gene sequence: CDR1 LGHNT, CDR2 FRNRAP. The V gene lost 5 bases and the J gene lost 5 bases, with 7 bases spanning the gap. CDR3 coding DNA: TGTGCTAGTGGTGAGGAGCACAATGAGCAGTTCTTC. Residues: CASGEEHNEQFF.

V and J are TRBV4-2 and TRBJ2-5, with D possibly matching TRBD2 (5 bases). Trimming took 0 bases from V and 4 from J, leaving 12 bases between them. Germline CDR1 reads LGHNA; CDR2 reads YNFKEQ. The CDR3 consists of 15 residues. The CDR3: CASSQEPTRSETQYF. The CDR3, as DNA: TGTGCCAGCAGCCAAGAACCCACTAGATCAGAGACCCAGTACTTC.

The CDR3 protein is CASSVDVHPNGYTF. CDR3 bases: TGTGCCAGCAGCGTAGACGTACACCCGAATGGCTACACCTTC. V gene TRBV9 combines with J gene TRBJ1-2; D is ambiguous. The CDR3 runs to 14 residues. Per the germline V gene, CDR1 is SGDLS and CDR2 is YYNGEE. Deletions cut 0 bases from V and 6 bases from J, with 12 bases between. Full variable domain (missing parts from reference TRBV9 and TRBJ1-2): DSGVTQTPKHLITATGQRVTLRCSPRSGDLSVYWYQQSLDQGLQFLIQYYNGEERAKGNILERFSAQQFPDLHSELNLSSLELGDSALYFCASSVDVHPNGYTFGSGTRLTVV.

A word on this clone: The sample has other DNA sequences that encode this CDR3 too. The chain employs TRBV30 and TRBJ2-7; 8 bases are a match to TRBD2. The trim removed 2 bases at V and 1 base at J, leaving 4 bases unmatched. The CDR3 sequence is 14 residues long. Per germline, CDR1 GTSNPN and CDR2 SVGIG (reference sequence). CDR3 region: CAWSSLAGSYEQYF. In DNA form, the CDR3 reads TGTGCCTGGAGTTCGCTAGCGGGTTCCTACGAGCAGTACTTC.

There are a few counts of this clone. The gene calls are TRBV7-9 and TRBJ1-5; no clear D. The CDR3 spans 13 residues. Deletions cut 5 bases from V and 5 bases from J, with 10 bases between. Germline V CDR1 and CDR2: SEHNR, FQNEAQ (reference sequence). This CDR3 is CASSLSPDQPQHF. The CDR3 DNA follows: TGTGCCAGCAGCCTCTCCCCGGATCAGCCCCAGCATTTT.

This clone was seen a handful of times. The CDR3 loop reads CASNRDTGELFF. The CDR3 DNA follows: TGTGCCAGTAACCGGGACACCGGGGAGCTGTTTTTT. The rearrangement joins TRBV19 to TRBJ2-2; no clear D. CDR3 length: 12 amino acids. Germline CDR1 reads LNHDA; CDR2 reads SQIVND (reference sequence). Trimming left V 7 bases short and J 3 bases short, with 6 bases between.

The sample holds a few counts of this clone. The chain employs TRBV18 and TRBJ2-7, with a weak D call TRBD1 (5 bases). V lost 4 bases and J lost 5, with 12 bases in between. This CDR3 has 13 residues. Germline V gene lookup returns CDR1 KGHSH and CDR2 LQKENI. The CDR3 sequence is CASSQTGGHEQYF. DNA of the CDR3: TGTGCCAGCTCACAAACAGGCGGTCACGAGCAGTACTTC.

This chain links TRBV12-5 with TRBJ2-5; perhaps TRBD2 as D (5 bases). This CDR3 contains 15 residues. From germline, CDR1 is LGHNT and CDR2 FRNRAP. V was pared by 1 base and J by 1 base, with 10 bases between. This CDR3 is CASGLDTGIQETQYF. DNA of the CDR3: TGTGCTAGTGGTTTGGACACCGGGATCCAAGAGACCCAGTACTTC. The full variable domain, with the rest looked up from reference TRBV12-5 and TRBJ2-5, is DARVTQTPRHKVTEMGQEVTMRCQPILGHNTVFWYRQTMMQGLELLAYFRNRAPLDDSGMPKDRFSAEMPDATLATLKIQPSEPRDSAVYFCASGLDTGIQETQYFGPGTRLLVL.